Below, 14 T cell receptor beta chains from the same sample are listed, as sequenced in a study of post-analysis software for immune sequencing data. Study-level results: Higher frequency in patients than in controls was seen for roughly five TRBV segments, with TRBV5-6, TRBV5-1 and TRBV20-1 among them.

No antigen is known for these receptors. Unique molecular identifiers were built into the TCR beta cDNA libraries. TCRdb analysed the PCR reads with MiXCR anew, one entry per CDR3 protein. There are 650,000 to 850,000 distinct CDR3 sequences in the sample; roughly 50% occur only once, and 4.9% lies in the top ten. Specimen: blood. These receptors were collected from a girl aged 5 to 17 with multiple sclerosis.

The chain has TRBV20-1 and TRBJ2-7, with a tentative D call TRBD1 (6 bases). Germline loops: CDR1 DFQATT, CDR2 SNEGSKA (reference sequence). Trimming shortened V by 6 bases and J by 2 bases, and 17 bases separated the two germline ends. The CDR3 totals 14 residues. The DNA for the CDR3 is TGCAGTGCGATAATCGGGCAGGGGACCTACGAGCAGTACTTC. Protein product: CSAIIGQGTYEQYF.

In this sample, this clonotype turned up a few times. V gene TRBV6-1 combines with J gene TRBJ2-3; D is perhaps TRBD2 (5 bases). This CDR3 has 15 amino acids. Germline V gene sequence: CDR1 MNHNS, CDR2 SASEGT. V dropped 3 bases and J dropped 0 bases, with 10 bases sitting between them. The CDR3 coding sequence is TGTGCCAGCAGTGAGAGCGGAGCCAGCACAGATACGCAGTATTTT. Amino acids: CASSESGASTDTQYF.

CDR3 nucleotides: TGTGCCAGCAGACCATTGACAGGGAGGACTGAAGCTTTCTTT. Residues: CASRPLTGRTEAFF. This chain uses TRBV7-9 with TRBJ1-1; TRBD1 agrees at 7 bases. This CDR3 spans 14 amino acids. V shed 6 bases, J shed 5 bases, and the junction held 9 bases outside the gene matches. Per the germline V gene, CDR1 is SEHNR and CDR2 is FQNEAQ (reference sequence).

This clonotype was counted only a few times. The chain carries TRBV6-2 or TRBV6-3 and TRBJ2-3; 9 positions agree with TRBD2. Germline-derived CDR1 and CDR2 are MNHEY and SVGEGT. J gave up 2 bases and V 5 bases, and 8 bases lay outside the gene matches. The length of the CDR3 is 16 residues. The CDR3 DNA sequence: TGTGCCAGCAGTGAGTTTGAGCGGGAGGCCACAGATACGCAGTATTTT. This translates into CASSEFEREATDTQYF.

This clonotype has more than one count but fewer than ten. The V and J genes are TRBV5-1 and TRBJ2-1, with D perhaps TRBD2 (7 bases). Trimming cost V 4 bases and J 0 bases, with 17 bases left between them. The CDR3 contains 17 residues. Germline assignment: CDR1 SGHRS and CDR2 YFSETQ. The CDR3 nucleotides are TGCGCCAGCAGCAAGGGGGGGGACCAAAGCTCCTACAATGAGCAGTTCTTC. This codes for CASSKGGDQSSYNEQFF.

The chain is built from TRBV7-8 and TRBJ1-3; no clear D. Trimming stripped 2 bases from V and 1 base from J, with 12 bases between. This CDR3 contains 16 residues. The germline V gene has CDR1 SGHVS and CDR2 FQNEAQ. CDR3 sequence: CASSLWQTSSGNTIYF. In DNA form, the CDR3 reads TGTGCCAGCAGCTTATGGCAGACTAGTTCTGGAAACACCATATATTTT.

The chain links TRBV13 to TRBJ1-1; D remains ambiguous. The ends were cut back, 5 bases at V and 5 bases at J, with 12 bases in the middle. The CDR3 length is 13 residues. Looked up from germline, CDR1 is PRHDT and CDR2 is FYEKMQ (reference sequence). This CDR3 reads CASSASWRTEAFF. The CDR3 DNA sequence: TGTGCCAGCAGCGCCTCCTGGAGGACTGAAGCTTTCTTT.

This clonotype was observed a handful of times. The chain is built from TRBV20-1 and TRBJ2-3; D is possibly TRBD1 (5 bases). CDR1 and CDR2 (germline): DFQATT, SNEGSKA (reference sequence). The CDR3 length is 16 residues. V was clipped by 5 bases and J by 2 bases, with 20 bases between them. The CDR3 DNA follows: TGCAGTGCTCGCACCCAATCAGGGCTCAACACAGATACGCAGTATTTT. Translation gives CSARTQSGLNTDTQYF.

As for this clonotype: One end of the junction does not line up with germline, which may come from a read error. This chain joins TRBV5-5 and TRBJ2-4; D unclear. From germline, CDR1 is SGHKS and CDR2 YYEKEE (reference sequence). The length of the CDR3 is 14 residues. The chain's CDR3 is CASSLQAAKSIQYF. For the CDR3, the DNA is TGTGCCAGCAGCCTGCAAGCAGCCAAAAGCATTCAGTACTTC.

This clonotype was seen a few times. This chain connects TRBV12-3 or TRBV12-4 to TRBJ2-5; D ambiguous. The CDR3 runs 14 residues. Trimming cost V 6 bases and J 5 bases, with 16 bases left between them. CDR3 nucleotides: TGTGCCAGCAGCCTCTCGGCCCCCCAGGAGACCCAGTACTTC. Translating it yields CASSLSAPQETQYF.

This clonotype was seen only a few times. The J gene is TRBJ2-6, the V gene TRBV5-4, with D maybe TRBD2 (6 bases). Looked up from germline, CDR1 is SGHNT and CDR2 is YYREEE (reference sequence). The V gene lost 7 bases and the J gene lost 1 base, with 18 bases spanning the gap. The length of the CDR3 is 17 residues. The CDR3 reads CASHLAGGRSGANVLTF. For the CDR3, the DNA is TGTGCCAGCCACCTAGCAGGAGGGAGGTCTGGGGCCAACGTCCTGACTTTC.

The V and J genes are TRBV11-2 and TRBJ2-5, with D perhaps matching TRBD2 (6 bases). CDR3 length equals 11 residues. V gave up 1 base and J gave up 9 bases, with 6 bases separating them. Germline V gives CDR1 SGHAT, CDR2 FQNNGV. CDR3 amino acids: CASSLGGAQYF. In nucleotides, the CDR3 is TGTGCCAGCAGCTTAGGCGGGGCCCAGTACTTC.

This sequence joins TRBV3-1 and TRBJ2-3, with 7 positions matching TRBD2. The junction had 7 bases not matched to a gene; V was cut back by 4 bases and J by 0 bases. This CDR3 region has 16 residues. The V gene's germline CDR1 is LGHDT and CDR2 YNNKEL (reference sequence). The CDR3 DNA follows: TGTGCCAGCAGCCCTAGGCAAGCGGGGAGCACAGATACGCAGTATTTT. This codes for CASSPRQAGSTDTQYF.

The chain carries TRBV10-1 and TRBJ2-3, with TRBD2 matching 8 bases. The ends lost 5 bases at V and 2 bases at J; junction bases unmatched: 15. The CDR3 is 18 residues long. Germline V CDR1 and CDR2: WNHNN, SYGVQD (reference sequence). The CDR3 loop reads CASSPGSGSGGSTDTQYF. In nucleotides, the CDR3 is TGCGCCAGCAGTCCGGGGAGCGGGAGTGGGGGCTCCACAGATACGCAGTATTTT.